This T cell receptor beta chain appears in the sequencing data of a study of technical replicates of blood from a handful of donors. There are 16 residues in the CDR3. V was shortened by 4 bases and J by 11 bases, with 24 bases between the two germline ends. Germline CDR1 and CDR2: SNHLY and FYNNEI. Here immunoSEQ multiplex PCR was the method, and the copy in TCRdb shows in-frame clones only, minus some. The sample yields 74,000 or so clones, about 92% seen once. This chain links TRBV2 with TRBJ1-5; D is possibly TRBD1 (5 bases). This clonotype was obtained from a human donor in good health. The material sequenced was T cells isolated from PBMCs. For the CDR3, the DNA is TGTGCCAGCAGTGGGACACCGGATTGGGCGCCGGGGGCCCAGCATTTT. Protein: CASSGTPDWAPGAQHF.